This TCR beta chain stems from a study of shared clonotypes between healthy human individuals. CD4+ cells underwent separation, giving CD45RA+ naive and CD45RA-negative memory subsets. The CDR3 is 12 amino acids. Germline values: CDR1 SNHLY, CDR2 FYNNEI. V lost 3 bases and J lost 10, with 12 bases in between. Measured with immunoSEQ multiplex PCR; TCRdb has only the in-frame clones, and not every one. The top ten hold approximately 1.8% of the sample, which has hundreds of thousands of clones, approximately 79% seen once. The TCR was taken from a woman under 40 in good health. Sequencing was done on a sample of memory CD4+ T cells sorted from blood. The subset here: CD45RA-negative fraction. The V gene is TRBV2, the J gene TRBJ2-5; D possibly uses TRBD1 or TRBD2 (6 bases each). The CDR3 sequence is CASSDRLGGQYF. As DNA, the CDR3 is TGTGCCAGCAGTGATCGACTAGGGGGCCAGTACTTC.